This entry lists 8 T cell receptor beta chains sequenced from one sample in a study of tumor and adjacent non-tumor tissue in lung cancer. TCRbeta libraries were built with three rounds of nested PCR, modified from ARM-PCR. TCRdb called the multiplex PCR reads again in MiXCR, with one record for every CDR3 protein. Counted here are some 80,000 distinct CDR3 sequences, 80% to 90% occurring once; the ten biggest clones make up 40% to 65%. This sample's RNA came from whole unsorted tissue. Distant lung tissue was collected more than 3 cm away from the tumor edge. The sequencing sample was made of distant non-tumor lung tissue. These receptors originate from a man aged 60 to 69 with non-small cell lung cancer.

As for this clonotype: Here the CDR3 omits its conserved ending phenylalanine or tryptophan, so a read error is the likely source. The V and J genes are TRBV12-3 or TRBV12-4 and TRBJ1-2; 10 nucleotides agree with TRBD1. This CDR3 region has 13 residues. The CDR3 protein is CANSLGQGVGYTI. In DNA, the CDR3 is TGTGCCAACAGTCTCGGACAGGGGGTTGGCTACACCATC.

A word on this clonotype: A junction end diverges from the germline sequence, so it may reflect a read error. The rearrangement uses TRBV20-1 and TRBJ1-5; D not certain. Per the germline V gene, CDR1 is DFQATT and CDR2 is SNEGSKA (reference sequence). The CDR3 is 15 amino acids. The CDR3 loop is CSVRDSTEGNQPQHF. CDR3 nucleotides: TGCAGTGTTAGAGATAGTACAGAAGGTAATCAGCCCCAGCATTTT.

Points on this clonotype: One base away lies a much larger clone, so this may be a sequencing read error. V gene TRBV5-4 combines with J gene TRBJ2-1, with unresolved D. This CDR3 region has 14 residues. CDR1 and CDR2 (germline): SGHNT, YYREEE (reference sequence). DNA for the CDR3: TGTGTCAGCAGCTTGGATTCAGCTTACAATGAGCAGTTCTTC. The encoded protein is CVSSLDSAYNEQFF.

V is TRBV11-2 and J is TRBJ2-7, with D perhaps being TRBD1 or TRBD2 (5 bases each). Trimming left V 7 bases short and J 4 bases short, with 14 bases between. Germline V gene sequence: CDR1 SGHAT, CDR2 FQNNGV. The CDR3 is 13 amino acids. The DNA of the CDR3 is TGTGCCAGCAACACGGGACGAGGTTACGAGCAGTACTTC. This encodes CASNTGRGYEQYF.

In regard to this clonotype: Sequence at one end of the junction differs from germline and may be a read error. The chain combines TRBV6-5 with TRBJ2-1, with D perhaps assigned TRBD1 or TRBD2 (5 bases each). Germline V gene sequence: CDR1 MNHEY, CDR2 SVGAGI. The CDR3 runs to 17 residues. CDR3 nucleotide sequence: TGTGCCAGCAGCTACTCGTACAGGCCGAGCTCCTACAATGAGCGGCTCTTC. Translation gives CASSYSYRPSSYNERLF.

Comment on this clonotype: Here the CDR3 omits its conserved ending phenylalanine or tryptophan, so a read error is the likely source. The chain links TRBV4-2 to TRBJ2-3; 9 bases are shared with TRBD2. This CDR3 region has 17 residues. CDR1 is LGHNA, CDR2 YNFKEQ, per germline. J gave up 1 base and V 0 bases, and 5 bases lay outside the gene matches. CDR3: CASSQDGPSGGTDTQYL. The CDR3 DNA sequence: TGTGCCAGCAGCCAAGATGGGCCTAGCGGGGGCACAGATACGCAGTATTTA.

The V gene is TRBV6-4, the J gene TRBJ2-2; D tentatively reads TRBD1 or TRBD2 (6 bases each). The CDR3 is 13 amino acids. The V gene's germline CDR1 is MRHNA and CDR2 SNTAGT. V was trimmed by 8 bases and J by 7 bases, leaving 14 bases between them. CDR3 nucleotide sequence: TGTGCCAGCTCGACGGGGGACATCGGGGAGCTGTTTTTT. As protein: CASSTGDIGELFF.

This clonotype has only one observation. A junction end diverges from the germline sequence, so it may reflect a read error. The chain employs TRBV29-1 and TRBJ2-2; 7 bases are shared with TRBD2. Germline CDR1 is SQVTM and CDR2 is ANQGSEA. The CDR3 runs 12 residues. CDR3 region: CNAREDNEKLSF. The DNA for the CDR3 is TGCAACGCCCGGGAGGACAACGAGAAGCTGTCCTTT.